This T cell receptor beta chain originates from a study of regulatory T cells in long-lasting Graves disease. Sample time point: newly diagnosed GD, antithyroid drugs for less than 3 months. The TCR library was made from RNA that had been extracted from PBMCs in TRIzol. Arm-PCR of CDR3 regions and iRepertoire HTBI primers were used to build TCR beta libraries. TCRdb fed the multiplex PCR reads into MiXCR, producing one record per CDR3 protein. Altogether 250,000 to 300,000 distinct CDR3 sequences are present, around 19% being singletons, with the ten largest covering 11% to 15%. The CDR3 has 16 residues. Trimming shortened V by 4 bases and J by 4 bases, and 17 bases separated the two germline ends. Germline CDR1 is SGHVS and CDR2 is FNYEAQ. The same data also contributed to another study, on T cells in Graves' hyperthyroidism and ophthalmopathy.

This rearrangement joins TRBV7-6 to TRBJ1-3; tentatively, D is TRBD1 (6 bases). This specimen was peripheral blood mononuclear cells (PBMCs), taken at new diagnosis, from a patient treated with antithyroid drugs. The receptor was isolated from a woman in her twenties or thirties with Graves disease. This chain's CDR3 is CASSSLPTGSGNTIYF. In DNA, the CDR3 is TGTGCCAGCAGCTCTCTCCCCACAGGGAGCGGAAACACCATATATTTT.